The T cell receptor (beta chain) under discussion was sequenced for a study of cytomegalovirus exposure and HLA in healthy donors (dated by TCRdb to about 2017). About the study as a whole: According to an earlier analysis of several hundred of the donors, some 180 million T cells yielded 117 million unique TCR beta sequences and less than 300 Gb of sequence data. An early release covering roughly 640 HLA-typed donors comprised about 290 gigabases of sequencing data and some 79 million unique TCR sequences. The genetic ancestry cluster associated with self-reported Caucasian donors included over 65% of the roughly 400 genotyped donors. The aim of the study was to test whether cataloging public T cell receptors could identify signatures of past pathogen exposure. Using immunosequencing, the study profiled T cell repertoires from fewer than 850 subjects and related those repertoires to cytomegalovirus serostatus. In addition to the first cohort of around 670 subjects, a separate validation cohort of approximately 110 different subjects was used. High-throughput TCR immunosequencing, statistical association of individual TCRs with disease status, and machine learning were combined to predict cytomegalovirus infection status. To study patterns of TCR occurrence, a later analysis re-analyzed previously published TCR beta repertoires from just over 650 donors and added high-resolution HLA genotyping. The later analysis used no new phenotypic data to find candidate immune exposures, relying instead on TCR beta sequences and their occurrence across donors. An earlier analysis of several hundred of the donors used high-throughput TCR beta sequencing to judge whether each TCR beta V gene segment behaved as functional or pseudogenic. Donor age, sex, ethnicity and CMV serostatus were compiled together with the repertoire data. Genome-wide SNP genotypes for about 65% of the 666 donors were used in a later genetic analysis, which treated that subset as a discovery cohort. All discovery cohort repertoires had been generated using a single sequencing platform. Both class I and class II loci were covered by HLA typing, at four-digit resolution. The number of donors typed differed by locus, with about 629-640 for A, B, C, DRB1 and DQB1, 522 for DQA1, 600 to 610 for DPA1, and under 490 for DPB1. Roughly five DR-DQ haplotypes were handled as single units for association and clustering, since linkage in the cohort was strong. Among some 410 genotyped donors of the cohort, an average of approximately 240,000 unique TCR beta nucleotide sequences were sequenced per donor, around 20% of them non-productive.

The V and J ends are trimmed by 2 bases and 3 bases, leaving 13 bases between them. The CDR3 numbers 15 residues from cysteine through phenylalanine. Only the CDR3 portion is preserved as DNA: 45 bases, with reading frame beginning at the first base. CDR1 MDHEN and CDR2 SYDVKM were looked up in the germline V gene. On this clone: Its binding antigen is unknown. It has no much larger one-base neighbor in the sample; base qualities were not kept.

In total, roughly 670 healthy bone marrow donors made up the cohort. At the time of sampling, every cohort member was nominally healthy, though immune exposures that went unrecorded were likely present. The donor was CMV seropositive and was included in the group of 250 to 300 seropositive cohort members. Each donor provided a peripheral blood sample, and peripheral blood mononuclear cells were used for TCR beta sequencing. Genomic DNA was extracted from the blood cell samples with the Qiagen DNeasy Blood Extraction Kit. The protocol used for the library was the immunoSEQ multiplex PCR assay. A mixture of 60 forward primers for TCR Vbeta segments and 13 reverse primers for TCR Jbeta segments was used in the multiplex PCR. The CDR3 region of rearranged TCR beta genes was amplified from genomic DNA by a multiplex PCR assay. On the Illumina HiSeq System, the amplified TCR beta libraries were sequenced as 87-base-pair reads. Turning to the authors' computational methods: A later analysis tallied 80 million to 95 million unique TCR beta chains across the 700 or so repertoires, and around 12 million of those chains were shared by two or more donors. Raw reads were error-corrected and collapsed into unique sequences by a nearest-neighbor algorithm in which closely related sequences were merged to remove PCR and sequencing errors. Alignment of CDR3 sequences to IMGT reference sequences was used to assign V, D and J gene segments. Each retained sequence needed at least a six-nucleotide match to both a V gene segment and a J gene segment. A rearrangement was called productive if the CDR3 had no stop codons and remained in frame with V and J, and every other rearrangement was called non-productive. CDR3 was defined by IMGT convention, running from the second conserved V-encoded cysteine to the conserved J-encoded phenylalanine. Sequences without an unambiguous match to a single V gene segment were excluded from the earlier analysis of about 640 of the donors. In an earlier analysis of 587 of the donors, a V segment was called functional when productive rearrangements were above 56.7%, and segregating when the standard deviation between donors exceeded 5%. A statistical classification framework was built to diagnose cytomegalovirus status from the catalog of TCR beta chain sequences. V and J gene assignment, in a later analysis, came from comparing TCR nucleotide sequences with IMGT/GENE-DB human TR gene sequences. The TCRdist pipeline was used in a later analysis to assign CDR3 sequences and most-parsimonious VDJ recombination scenarios. In a later analysis, every TCR beta chain was defined by the combination of its CDR3 amino acid sequence and its V-gene family, and reads without a unique V-gene family were dropped. To address suspected cross-contamination and a sequencing artifact, a later analysis removed approximately 600 highly shared, low-generation-probability nucleotide sequences. For each public chain, a later analysis derived a clonal expansion index from normalized ranks of inferred template counts within each repertoire. A later analysis computed generation probabilities with a VDJ recombination model fitted to out-of-frame rearrangements, and checked the results against IGoR. In a later analysis, TCR-TCR, TCR-HLA and TCR-CMV co-occurrence was scored with hypergeometric tests, and a repertoire-size bias correction was applied to TCR pairs. To estimate false discovery rates, a later analysis permuted the HLA or CMV assignments 20 times. In a later analysis, co-occurring TCRs were grouped using DBSCAN, with TCRdist sequence similarity added in when clustering inside HLA-allele-positive subsets. For co-occurrence clustering, repertoires with fewer than 30,000 or more than 120,000 public chains were excluded, along with roughly 5 repertoires with anomalous nucleotide sharing. TCRdb holds this immuneACCESS table with in-frame rearrangements only. Some clones are missing; in checked studies, unresolved V genes explain under half, and the rest has no known cause. V, J and clone size derive from that table, while D and trimming were established from the DNA sequence. The sample table holds approximately 190,000 clones, of which roughly 81% were seen once. Of the sample, approximately 2.1% is held by the ten largest clones.

Summary of the overall study and its limitations: Because HLA typing was unavailable for some donors at each locus, only the typed subset was used in association tests. According to a later genetic analysis, donors in an Asian-associated ancestry cluster had fewer N-insertions in productive TCRs than the roughly 700-donor mean. An association between a missense DCLRE1C variant and V-gene and J-gene trimming of TCR beta chains was found in a later genetic analysis and replicated in an independent cohort. This cohort had only TCR beta chains sequenced, and the lack of alpha or paired-chain data limited which features could be detected. While some public TCRs were present in many individuals, most TCR sequences turned up only very rarely across donors. The 87-base-pair reads could not distinguish some IMGT-functional V segments, including TRBV6-2 and TRBV6-3, so those segments were excluded. In a later analysis, TCR association rates were found to vary across HLA loci, with the most associated TCRs seen for DRB1 alleles and the fewest for HLA-C alleles. In an earlier analysis of some 540 of the donors, most TCR beta V segments appeared in productive rearrangements about 87% or about 30% of the time, broadly matching IMGT annotations. The classifier was reported to diagnose cytomegalovirus status with high specificity and sensitivity in both the original and validation cohorts. A further reported finding was that TCR beta sequences accurately predicted the HLA-A and HLA-B alleles for most subjects in the first cohort. Presence/absence analyses assumed roughly uniform sequencing depth across donors, an assumption that may not hold. It was suggested by the authors that the approach could potentially be generalized to other disease states and immunological phenotypes. Correlated functional status among segregating V segments might reflect linkage disequilibrium, but an unknown experimental factor could not be ruled out. A cluster of highly shared sequence variants was judged likely to be a technical artifact of the sequencing pipeline. Strong co-occurrence of HLA alleles, especially DR and DQ, made assigning TCR associations to individual alleles difficult. A later analysis associated about 18,000 TCR beta sequences with specific HLA alleles at a false discovery rate of 0.05. Because counts were too low, seventeen rarely observed V segments, including chromosome 9 orphons, were left out of the earlier analysis of 587 of the donors. The study gave a list of roughly 150 TCR beta chains associated with cytomegalovirus. Several of the top co-occurrence clusters appeared to be linked to parvovirus B19, influenza, CMV and Epstein-Barr virus, according to a later analysis. In vitro tests confirmed that a few of the cytomegalovirus-associated TCR beta chains recognize cytomegalovirus antigens. The only immune exposure information available for the cohort was CMV serostatus. According to a later analysis, most CMV-associated TCR beta chains appeared to be HLA-restricted, and the HLA associations seemed to be driven largely by CMV exposure. A later analysis found that HLA-associated TCR beta chains were more clonally expanded and had lower generation probabilities than equally common non-associated chains.

This clonotype was obtained from a woman in her thirties in good health and CMV-seropositive. The sequence links TRBV28 to TRBJ1-2, with the D gene uncertain. The sample consisted of PBMCs. CDR3 sequence: CASSLGLGGDYGYTF. The base sequence is TGTGCCAGCAGTTTAGGTCTGGGCGGGGACTATGGCTACACCTTC.